The entry below gives a single T cell receptor beta chain sequence along with its context. The target antigen is unknown. Primed by a sample-barcoded 5' primer and a J-beta primer mix, a second PCR proceeded for about 6 to 11 cycles. TCRdb ran MiXCR on the 5' RACE reads and lists one entry per CDR3 protein. The profile shows about 1.7 million distinct CDR3 sequences, about 30% of them singletons. V shed 7 bases, J shed 0 bases, and the junction held 6 bases outside the gene matches. Germline lookup yields CDR1 DFQATT and CDR2 SNEGSKA (reference sequence). The CDR3 covers 14 residues. The data originate from a study of blood T cells in healthy people across ages. Study-wide points: The CMV status of each donor remained undetermined, and this could have confounded shifts in expanded clonotypes.

Sequencing used blood. The sequence derives from a woman aged 25 to 45 in good health. This chain uses TRBV20-1 with TRBJ2-7; 10 nucleotides agree with TRBD2. The CDR3 nucleotides are TGCAGTGTTCAAATAGCGGGAGGCTCCTACGAGCAGTACTTC. This translates into CSVQIAGGSYEQYF.